This T cell receptor beta chain was profiled in a study of blood T cell repertoires in COVID-19. Looking at the study overall: Acute and convalescent COVID-19 specimens originated in the United States, Italy and Spain.

Germline V CDR1 and CDR2: KGHDR, SFDVKD. The CDR3 has 16 amino acids. Deletions cut 9 bases from V and 0 bases from J, with 17 bases between. Per the original data handling: Researchers report that nucleated cell counts were estimated from reference gene primer amplification. TCRdb's table, derived via immunoSEQ multiplex PCR, lists solely in-frame clones and lacks some. D and trimming come from the DNA, and the V and J calls and clone size come from that table. Of 150,000 to 200,000 clones in the sample, around nine tenths were seen once. Sequenced sample: peripheral blood. V usage is TRBV24-1 and J usage is TRBJ2-1, with D possibly being TRBD2 (6 bases). This clonotype was sampled from a man younger than 35 with active or convalescent COVID-19. CDR3 nucleotide sequence: TGTGCCACCGAAACGGGACTCCGAAGCTCCTACAATGAGCAGTTCTTC. Translating it yields CATETGLRSSYNEQFF.